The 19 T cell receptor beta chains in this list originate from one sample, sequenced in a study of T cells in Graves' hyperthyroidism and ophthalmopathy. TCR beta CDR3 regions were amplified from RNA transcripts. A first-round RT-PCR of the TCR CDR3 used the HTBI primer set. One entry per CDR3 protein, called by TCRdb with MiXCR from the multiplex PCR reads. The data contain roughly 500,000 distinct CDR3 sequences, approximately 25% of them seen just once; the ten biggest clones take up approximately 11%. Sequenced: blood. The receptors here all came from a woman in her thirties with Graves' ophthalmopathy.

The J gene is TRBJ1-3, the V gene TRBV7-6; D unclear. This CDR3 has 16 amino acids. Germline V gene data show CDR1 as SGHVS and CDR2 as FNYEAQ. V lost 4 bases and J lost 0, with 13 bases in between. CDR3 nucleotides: TGTGCCAGCAGCTCCTCAAACGGATTCTCTGGAAACACCATATATTTT. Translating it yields CASSSSNGFSGNTIYF.

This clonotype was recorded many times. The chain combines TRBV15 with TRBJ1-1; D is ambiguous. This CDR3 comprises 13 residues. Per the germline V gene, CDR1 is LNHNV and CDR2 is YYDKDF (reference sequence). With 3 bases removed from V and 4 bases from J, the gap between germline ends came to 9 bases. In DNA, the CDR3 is TGTGCCACCAGCAGGGAAGTCCCCACTGAAGCTTTCTTT. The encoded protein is CATSREVPTEAFF. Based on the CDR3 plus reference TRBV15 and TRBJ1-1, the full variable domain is DAMVIQNPRYQVTQFGKPVTLSCSQTLNHNVMYWYQQKSSQAPKLLFHYYDKDFNNEADTPDNFQSRRPNTSFCFLDIRSPGLGDTAMYLCATSREVPTEAFFGQGTRLTVV.

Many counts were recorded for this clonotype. The CDR3 DNA is TGTGCCATCAGTGAGTCGTGGGACAGGGGCTACGAGCAGTACTTC. This sequence encodes CAISESWDRGYEQYF. The chain uses TRBV10-3 and TRBJ2-7; TRBD1 matches at 10 bases. The V gene end was trimmed by 0 bases and the J gene end by 3 bases; junction bases not matched to a gene: 2. CDR1 ENHRY and CDR2 SYGVKD come from the germline V gene. The CDR3 consists of 15 residues.

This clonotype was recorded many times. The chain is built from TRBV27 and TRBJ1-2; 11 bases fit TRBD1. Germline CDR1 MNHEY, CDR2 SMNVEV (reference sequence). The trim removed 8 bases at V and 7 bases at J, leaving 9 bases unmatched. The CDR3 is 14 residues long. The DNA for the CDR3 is TGTGCCAGCCGGTGGGGGACAGGGGGATCTGGCTACACCTTC. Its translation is CASRWGTGGSGYTF.

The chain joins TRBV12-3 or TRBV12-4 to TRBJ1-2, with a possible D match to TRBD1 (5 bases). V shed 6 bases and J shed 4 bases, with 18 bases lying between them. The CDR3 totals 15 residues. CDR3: CASRKRTQGPYGYTF. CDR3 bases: TGTGCCAGCAGAAAACGAACCCAGGGCCCCTATGGCTACACCTTC.

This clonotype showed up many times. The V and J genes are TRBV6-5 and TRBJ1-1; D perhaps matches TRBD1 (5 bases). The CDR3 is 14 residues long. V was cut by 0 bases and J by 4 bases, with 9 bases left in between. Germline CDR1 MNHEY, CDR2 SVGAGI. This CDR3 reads CASSYSSGATEAFF. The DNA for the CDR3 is TGTGCCAGCAGTTACTCTTCCGGGGCCACTGAAGCTTTCTTT.

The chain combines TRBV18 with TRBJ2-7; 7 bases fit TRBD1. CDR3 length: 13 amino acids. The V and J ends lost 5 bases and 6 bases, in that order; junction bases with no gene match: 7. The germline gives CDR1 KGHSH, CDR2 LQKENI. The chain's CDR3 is CASSSRDRVEQYF. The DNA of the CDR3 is TGTGCCAGCTCAAGCAGAGACAGGGTCGAGCAGTACTTC.

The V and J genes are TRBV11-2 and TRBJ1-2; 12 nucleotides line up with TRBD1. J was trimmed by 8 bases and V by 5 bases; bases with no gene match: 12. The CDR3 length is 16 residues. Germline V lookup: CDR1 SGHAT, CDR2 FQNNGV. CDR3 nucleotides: TGTGCCAGCAGCCCTACCGGGACAGGGGGCAATGGAGGCTACACCTTC. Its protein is CASSPTGTGGNGGYTF.

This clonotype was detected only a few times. Here the CDR3 reads CASTRGRDYGYTF. The CDR3 DNA is TGTGCCAGCACCCGGGGGCGCGACTATGGCTACACCTTC. The V and J genes are TRBV12-3 or TRBV12-4 and TRBJ1-2; D is possibly TRBD1 (6 bases). Trimming left V 7 bases short and J 3 bases short, with 12 bases between. The CDR3 runs to 13 residues.

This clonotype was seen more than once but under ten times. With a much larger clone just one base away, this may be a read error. CDR3 DNA: TGTGCCAACAGTGACCCCTACACCGGGGAGCTGTTTTTT. Translated, it gives CANSDPYTGELFF. The rearrangement links TRBV2 to TRBJ2-2; no firm D call. The germline CDR1 and CDR2 sequences are SNHLY and FYNNEI. This CDR3 region has 13 residues.

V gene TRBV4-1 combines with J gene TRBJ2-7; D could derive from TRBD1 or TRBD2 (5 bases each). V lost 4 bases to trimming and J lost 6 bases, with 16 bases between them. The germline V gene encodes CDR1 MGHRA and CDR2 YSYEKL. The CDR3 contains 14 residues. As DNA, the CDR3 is TGCGCCAGCAGCCCCGGTCCCGGGGCCGTCGAGCAGTACTTC. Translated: CASSPGPGAVEQYF.

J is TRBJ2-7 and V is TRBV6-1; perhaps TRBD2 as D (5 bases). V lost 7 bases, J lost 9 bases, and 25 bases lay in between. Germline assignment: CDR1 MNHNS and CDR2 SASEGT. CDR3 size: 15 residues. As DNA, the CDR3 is TGTGCCAGCAACACCATACCAGGTACCGGAGGTGGGCAGTACTTC. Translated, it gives CASNTIPGTGGGQYF.

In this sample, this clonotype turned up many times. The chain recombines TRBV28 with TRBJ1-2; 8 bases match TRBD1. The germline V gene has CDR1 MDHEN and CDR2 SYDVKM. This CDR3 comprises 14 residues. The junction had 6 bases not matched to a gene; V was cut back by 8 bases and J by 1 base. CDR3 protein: CASHDRGGNYGYTF. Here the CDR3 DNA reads TGTGCCAGCCATGACAGGGGAGGTAACTATGGCTACACCTTC.

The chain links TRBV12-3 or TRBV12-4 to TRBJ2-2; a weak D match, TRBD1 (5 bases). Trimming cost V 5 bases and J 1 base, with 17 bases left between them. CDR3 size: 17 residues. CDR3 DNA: TGTGCCAGCAGTCCCCTGGGGCCTCGCCTGAACACCGGGGAGCTGTTTTTT. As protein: CASSPLGPRLNTGELFF.

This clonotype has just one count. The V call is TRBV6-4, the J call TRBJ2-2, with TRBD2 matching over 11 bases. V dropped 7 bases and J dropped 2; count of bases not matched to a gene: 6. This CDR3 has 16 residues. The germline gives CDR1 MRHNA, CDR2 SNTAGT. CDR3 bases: TGTGCCAGCACCCATGGGACTAGCGGTAACACCGGGGAGCTGTTTTTT. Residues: CASTHGTSGNTGELFF.

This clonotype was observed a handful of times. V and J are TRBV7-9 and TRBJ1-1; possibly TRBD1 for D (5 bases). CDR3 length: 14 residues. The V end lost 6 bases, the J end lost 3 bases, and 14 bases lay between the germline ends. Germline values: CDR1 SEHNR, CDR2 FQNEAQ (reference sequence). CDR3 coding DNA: TGTGCCAGCAGTTCCAGGGTGCGTGACACTGAAGCTTTCTTT. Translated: CASSSRVRDTEAFF.

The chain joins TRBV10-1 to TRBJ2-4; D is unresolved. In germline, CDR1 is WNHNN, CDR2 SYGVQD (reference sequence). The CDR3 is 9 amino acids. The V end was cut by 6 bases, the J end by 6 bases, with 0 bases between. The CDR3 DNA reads TGCGCCAGCAGAAACATTCAGTACTTC. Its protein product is CASRNIQYF.

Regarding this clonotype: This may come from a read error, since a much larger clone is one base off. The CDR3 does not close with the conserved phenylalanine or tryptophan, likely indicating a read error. CDR3 sequence (DNA): TGCGCCAGCAGCCGCCAGGGGACCGGGGAGCTGTTTTTG. This encodes CASSRQGTGELFL. V and J are TRBV10-1 and TRBJ2-2; D is possibly TRBD1 (6 bases). V was pared by 6 bases and J by 5 bases, with 10 bases between. The CDR3 has 13 residues. Germline V gene data show CDR1 as WNHNN and CDR2 as SYGVQD (reference sequence).

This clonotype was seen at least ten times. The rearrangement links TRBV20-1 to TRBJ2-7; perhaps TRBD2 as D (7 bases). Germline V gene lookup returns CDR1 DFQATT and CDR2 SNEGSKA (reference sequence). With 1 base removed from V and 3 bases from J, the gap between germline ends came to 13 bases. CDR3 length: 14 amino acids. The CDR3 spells CSARVGGAGYEQYF. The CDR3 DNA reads TGCAGTGCTAGAGTGGGGGGGGCGGGCTACGAGCAGTACTTC.